This note documents a single T cell receptor beta chain sequence. Its cognate antigen is unknown. This CDR3 contains 13 residues. CDR1 MGHDK and CDR2 SYGVNS come from the germline V gene. V was pared by 3 bases and J by 8 bases, with 10 bases between. This sample stems from a study of beta chain features in type 1 diabetes. Across the whole study: The examined sorted cells totaled approximately 100 million across samples. Study-wide points: Diminished insertions and augmented deletions at VDJ junctions characterized type 1 diabetes patients. Shortening of TCRB CDR3s, moderate but significant, appeared in all four CD4+ subsets of Type 1 diabetes patients.

TCRB transcripts that were expressed got sequenced, as all of the isolated RNA had been reverse transcribed. The table came from immunoSEQ multiplex PCR; TCRdb's copy has only in-frame clones and leaves some out. The data hold 200,000 to 300,000 clones, with 20% observed a single time. It was via CD45RO/CCR7/CD25/CD127/CD95/CD27 that CD4+ naive, central memory, regulatory and stem cell-like memory cells were sorted. All sorted populations exceeded 95% purity. This sequence was found in a woman in her thirties or forties with type 1 diabetes. The chain employs TRBV25-1 and TRBJ1-4, with D perhaps TRBD1 (5 bases). Material: naive CD4+ T cells from blood. The CDR3 bases are TGTGCCAGCAGTGACAGGGTCCGGGAAAAACTGTTTTTT. It is translated as CASSDRVREKLFF.